This T cell receptor (beta chain) derives from a study of graft-versus-host responses after intestinal transplantation. This CDR3 is 14 amino acids long. The V segment lost 2 bases and the J segment 4 bases; nucleotides outside the gene matches: 3. Germline loops: CDR1 SGDLS, CDR2 YYNGEE. Sequencing used immunoSEQ multiplex PCR; TCRdb keeps in-frame clones, though not all of them. The table lists about 23,000 clones, 85% to 95% of them singletons. The receptor comes from a human patient who received an intestinal transplant, so some T cells may come from the graft donor. Specimen: PBMCs, collected 39 to 40 days after intestinal transplant. J is TRBJ1-1 and V is TRBV9; TRBD1 matches 9 bases. The CDR3 DNA reads as TGTGCCAGCAGCGTGGGGACAGGGCGCACTGAAGCTTTCTTT. Translating gives CASSVGTGRTEAFF.